These T cell receptor beta chains were read from a single sample in a study of blood T cell repertoires in COVID-19. Using immunoSEQ multiplex PCR, the repertoire was profiled, and TCRdb retains in-frame clones only, with some absent. The sample lists 300,000 to 400,000 clones, about 88% seen once, with less than 9% in the top ten. The sample comprised peripheral blood. Receptors were obtained from a woman aged 55-70 years with COVID-19, enrolled during active disease. Both conserved end residues are part of each CDR3.

v_gene	CDR3aa
TRBV11-1	CASSSWTSGGLETQYF
TRBV10-2	CATHDRVNSPLHF
TRBV7-2	CASSLTGGPTGELFF
TRBV5-4	CASSSGKTGNTIYF
TRBV6-2/TRBV6-3	CASSSRLVTDTQYF
TRBV2	CASAQKNIQYF
TRBV9	CATWGASGYTF
TRBV5-1	CASSLSSWRVNEQFF
TRBV7-3	CASSFRGTGRPNEQFF
TRBV5-6	CASSWVFGGGADGYTF
TRBV6-1	CASSEITAAALYEQYF
TRBV7-9	CASRGLRGEKLFF
TRBV18	CASSPGDSSYEQYF
TRBV4-2	CASSLTGTGGNNEQYF
TRBV7-8	CASSGDREPDTQYF
TRBV10-3	CAISEDVRGETQYF
TRBV12-3/TRBV12-4	CASSLGQGYEQYF
TRBV3-1/TRBV3-2	CASSQDGSLYGYTF
TRBV5-6	CASSSGLAGTGGDTQYF
TRBV18	CASSPSAGTGMTDTQYF
TRBV3-1/TRBV3-2	CASSLTGYEQYF
TRBV9	CASSAGGLAGTEAFF
TRBV29-1	CSVGTGVIGYTF
TRBV7-3	CASSPGNNEQFF
TRBV5-1	CASSLGQTSHEQYF
TRBV5-1	CASSFQGTYTF
TRBV12-3/TRBV12-4	CASSMTRRNEQFF
TRBV4-3	CASSQEAAGSYGYTF
TRBV7-2	CASSYTGGGTEAFF
TRBV3-1/TRBV3-2	CASSQGPGGIYGYTF
TRBV11-2	CASSLDQGATYEQYF
TRBV5-1	CARRGGTEAFF
TRBV13	CASSWTSGGTSTDTQYF
TRBV27	CASSRLAGGLNDRTDTQYF
TRBV6-6	CASSATGPGELFF
TRBV19	CASSVGPGGVGYTF
TRBV5-1	CASSFPAGTGLITGELFF
TRBV12-3/TRBV12-4	CASRVDRNYGYTF
TRBV4-3	CASSQLAGSDSYNEQFF
TRBV10-2	CASGVAAGGGNEQFF
TRBV5-1	CASSRTGGGYTF
TRBV12-3/TRBV12-4	CASSLVSQGTAFF
TRBV5-5	CASGQVNEKLFF
TRBV7-2	CASSFFSGGDEQYF
TRBV6-5	CASRATGEVGELFF
TRBV7-8	CASSFQEGSGYEQYF
TRBV10-1	CASSESTSRTGGVTEQYF
TRBV7-3	CASSLMAGAGANVLTF
TRBV6-5	CASSYDGQVGGYTF
TRBV27	CASSLSVASGANVLTF